The subject of this entry is one T cell receptor beta chain. Its antigen is undetermined. Germline V lookup: CDR1 MDHEN, CDR2 SYDVKM. Trimming cost V 1 base and J 0 bases, with 9 bases left between them. This CDR3 is 15 amino acids long. TCR beta cDNA libraries had unique molecular identifiers. TCRdb used MiXCR to reprocess the PCR reads, holding one entry per CDR3 protein. Of 400,000 to 500,000 distinct CDR3 sequences detected, 39% appear once; the ten largest clones hold less than 10%. This sample is part of a study of post-analysis software for immune sequencing data. Study as a whole: The patients showed relapsing-remitting, secondary progressive and progressive-relapsing multiple sclerosis courses.

General study results and limits: By F measure, strong co-clustering occurred among samples prepared in the same batch. For normalized Chao1 diversity, multiple sclerosis patients scored significantly lower than controls did. Higher frequency in patients than in controls was seen for five TRBV segments, with TRBV5-6, TRBV5-1 and TRBV20-1 among them.

Sequencing was performed on blood. The receptor was derived from a girl aged 2 to 9 with multiple sclerosis. This chain connects TRBV28 to TRBJ1-2; D unclear. CDR3 amino acids: CASSLLRVSNYGYTF. As DNA, the CDR3 is TGTGCCAGCAGTTTATTGAGGGTATCTAACTATGGCTACACCTTC.